This T cell receptor beta chain was captured by sequencing in a study of blood T cell repertoires in COVID-19. Study summary: Samples representing acute and convalescent COVID-19 were sourced from the United States, Italy and Spain. The analysed material was cDNA or gDNA that came from T cells, B-cell-depleted T cells, or PBMCs.

In the original workflow: Reference gene primer amplification in the assay estimated nucleated cell counts. Some clones are missing from TCRdb's copy, which holds only in-frame ones; the method was immunoSEQ multiplex PCR. The V and J calls and clone size were taken over from that table, and D and trimming were inferred from the DNA. The table has some 110,000 clones, 80% seen once. Germline CDR1 SGHTA, CDR2 FQGNSA. V lost 2 bases to trimming and J lost 2 bases, with 4 bases between them. The CDR3 covers 12 residues. This receptor was taken from a man in his 60s with active or convalescent COVID-19. The sample comprised peripheral blood. V and J are TRBV7-2 and TRBJ2-7; D remains unclear. Here the CDR3 reads CASSLTTYEQYF. The CDR3 nucleotides read TGTGCCAGCAGCTTAACTACCTACGAGCAGTACTTC. Supplemented by reference TRBV7-2 and TRBJ2-7, the full variable domain reads GAGVSQSPSNKVTEKGKDVELRCDPISGHTALYWYRQSLGQGLEFLIYFQGNSAPDKSGLPSDRFSAERTGGSVSTLTIQRTQQEDSAVYLCASSLTTYEQYFGPGTRLTVT.